Presented here are 15 T cell receptor beta chains from one specimen sequenced in a study of T-cell memory formation after mild COVID-19. TCRdb called the 5' RACE reads again in MiXCR, with one record for every CDR3 protein. There are about 620,000 distinct CDR3 sequences in the sample; 15% to 20% occur only once, and about 12% lies in the top ten. Material for sequencing was PBMCs or a T cell subset sorted from them (not recorded which). The receptors were sampled from an adult woman who had mild COVID-19 (a few samples of this study predate the infection). Cell type and time point are not known.

The J gene is TRBJ1-1, the V gene TRBV5-1, with 10 bases identical to TRBD1. V dropped 4 bases and J dropped 5; count of bases not matched to a gene: 8. The CDR3 length is 15 residues. Germline V gene data show CDR1 as SGHRS and CDR2 as YFSETQ. The CDR3 region is CASSPGTGADTEAFF. For the CDR3, the DNA is TGCGCCAGCAGCCCCGGGACAGGGGCTGATACTGAAGCTTTCTTT.

The genes are TRBV6-5 and TRBJ2-3; TRBD1 matches 11 bases. J was trimmed by 3 bases and V by 6 bases; bases with no gene match: 5. The CDR3 totals 15 residues. Germline values: CDR1 MNHEY, CDR2 SVGAGI. CDR3 region: CASRSDRGQTDTQYF. DNA of the CDR3: TGTGCCAGCAGGTCGGACAGGGGGCAAACAGATACGCAGTATTTT.

This clonotype was observed a handful of times. The DNA is left out, because the CDR3 cannot be placed on it with certainty; the CDR3 is given as TCRdb lists it. The chain employs TRBV29-1 and TRBJ2-3; TRBD1 was called by the table and not checked on the DNA. Including both end residues, the CDR3 is 11 amino acids long. Germline loops: CDR1 SQVTM, CDR2 ANQGSEA. This CDR3 is CSVGSGARGYF.

This clonotype was picked up many times. The rearrangement links TRBV10-3 to TRBJ1-1, with a weak D call TRBD1 (5 bases). There are 15 residues in the CDR3. Germline assignment: CDR1 ENHRY and CDR2 SYGVKD. Trimming stripped 3 bases from V and 1 base from J, with 12 bases between. CDR3 protein: CAISEKGQENTEAFF. The CDR3 region has the DNA TGTGCCATCAGTGAAAAGGGGCAGGAGAACACTGAAGCTTTCTTT.

A few counts support this clonotype. CDR3 sequence reads: CASTRGSSDTQYF. CDR3 in DNA: TGTGCCAGCACCCGGGGTAGTTCGGATACGCAGTATTTT. This sequence joins TRBV5-6 and TRBJ2-3; TRBD2 is a possible D gene (5 bases). Per germline, CDR1 SGHDT and CDR2 YYEEEE. Trimming took off 6 bases at V and 6 bases at J, with 14 bases between the two ends. The CDR3 consists of 13 residues.

The V gene is TRBV25-1, the J gene TRBJ2-7; no clear D. Trimming removed 1 base from V and 0 bases from J, with 7 bases in between. Germline V CDR1 and CDR2: MGHDK, SYGVNS. The CDR3 consists of 14 residues. CDR3 bases: TGTGCCAGCAGTGAATTTTCCAACTCCTACGAGCAGTACTTC. Translating gives CASSEFSNSYEQYF.

J is TRBJ2-7 and V is TRBV7-9; maybe TRBD1 (5 bases). There are 13 residues in the CDR3. Germline CDR1 SEHNR, CDR2 FQNEAQ (reference sequence). The V and J ends lost 3 bases and 0 bases respectively, with 6 bases between them. The CDR3 loop is CASSFGASYEQYF. The CDR3 DNA follows: TGTGCCAGCAGCTTTGGGGCCTCCTACGAGCAGTACTTC.

V and J are TRBV19 and TRBJ2-1, with a weak D call TRBD2 (5 bases). Germline V gene data show CDR1 as LNHDA and CDR2 as SQIVND (reference sequence). V was pared by 7 bases and J by 2 bases, with 12 bases between. This CDR3 has 14 amino acids. The DNA of the CDR3 is TGTGCCAGTACTCCGAGAGCGGCCTACAATGAGCAGTTCTTC. This sequence encodes CASTPRAAYNEQFF.

The rearrangement uses TRBV19 and TRBJ2-7; D gene unclear. From germline, CDR1 is LNHDA and CDR2 SQIVND (reference sequence). CDR3 length: 14 residues. Trimming cost V 3 bases and J 3 bases, with 12 bases left between them. The CDR3: CASSMVAPGYEQYF. The CDR3 nucleotides are TGTGCCAGTAGTATGGTAGCTCCCGGCTACGAGCAGTACTTC.

V is TRBV7-6 and J is TRBJ2-2; D uncertain. Trimming removed 0 bases at V and 1 base at J, with 9 bases between. CDR1 and CDR2 from the germline V gene are SGHVS and FNYEAQ. This CDR3 comprises 16 residues. The CDR3 sequence is CASSLASVGNTGELFF. CDR3 bases: TGTGCCAGCAGCTTAGCATCGGTAGGGAACACCGGGGAGCTGTTTTTT.

Only a few counts were recorded for this clonotype. The rearrangement links TRBV10-3 to TRBJ2-5; 7 bases are a match to TRBD1. The CDR3 has 13 residues. The junction had 4 bases not matched to a gene; V was cut back by 6 bases and J by 3 bases. CDR1 is ENHRY and CDR2 is SYGVKD in the germline V gene. CDR3 sequence reads: CAIRTDREETQYF. CDR3 nucleotide sequence: TGTGCCATCAGGACCGACAGGGAAGAGACCCAGTACTTC.

The chain couples TRBV5-5 to TRBJ2-5, with D possibly matching TRBD2 (7 bases). The CDR3 has 15 amino acids. Per the germline V gene, CDR1 is SGHKS and CDR2 is YYEKEE (reference sequence). V was trimmed by 2 bases and J by 5 bases, leaving 16 bases between them. CDR3 bases: TGTGCCAGCAGCTTTCTAGTAGGGGGAGGGGAGACCCAGTACTTC. It translates to CASSFLVGGGETQYF.

Only a few counts were recorded for this clonotype. The genes are TRBV4-1 and TRBJ2-3, with 8 bases lining up with TRBD2. The junction had 9 bases not matched to a gene; V was cut back by 4 bases and J by 6 bases. Germline V gives CDR1 MGHRA, CDR2 YSYEKL. The CDR3 runs to 15 residues. The CDR3 region is CASSLLGRGVDTQYF. Here the CDR3 DNA reads TGCGCCAGCAGCCTTTTAGGGCGGGGGGTGGATACGCAGTATTTT.

This clonotype showed up just a few times. The V and J genes are TRBV19 and TRBJ1-5; D is unresolved. Germline lookup yields CDR1 LNHDA and CDR2 SQIVND (reference sequence). CDR3 length equals 14 residues. The germline V and J ends were trimmed by 3 bases and 2 bases, with 8 bases remaining between them. Written as DNA, the CDR3 is TGTGCCAGTAGTATCCGCGAGGGCAATCAGCCCCAGCATTTT. It yields the protein CASSIREGNQPQHF.

This clonotype has just a few counts. The chain combines TRBV12-3 or TRBV12-4 with TRBJ2-2; 8 bases align to TRBD2. The length of the CDR3 is 18 residues. Trimming cost V 5 bases and J 3 bases; bases outside gene matches: 14. For the CDR3, the DNA is TGTGCCAGCAGTCCGGGAGGGGGTAGATTTGATTACACCGGGGAGCTGTTTTTT. Protein sequence: CASSPGGGRFDYTGELFF.